One and the same sample provided the 21 T cell receptor beta chains below, sequenced in a study of blood T cell repertoires in COVID-19. The protocol was immunoSEQ multiplex PCR, while the TCRdb copy is restricted to in-frame clones and leaves out a portion. The sample records tens of thousands of clones, 88% being singletons. The sequencing sample was made of peripheral blood. These receptors were collected from a woman aged 45-65 years with active or convalescent COVID-19.

V is TRBV14 and J is TRBJ2-7, with D possibly TRBD2 on 5 matching bases. Trimming cost V 1 base and J 0 bases, with 13 bases left between them. Germline V lookup: CDR1 SGHDN, CDR2 FVKESK. The CDR3 has 16 residues. The CDR3 here is CASSQGWTGGSYEQYF. The CDR3 DNA sequence: TGTGCCAGCAGCCAAGGTTGGACTGGCGGCTCCTACGAGCAGTACTTC.

The chain joins TRBV2 to TRBJ1-2; D is unresolved. CDR3 size: 15 residues. Deletions cut 0 bases from V and 4 bases from J, with 12 bases between. CDR1 is SNHLY, CDR2 FYNNEI, per germline. In DNA form, the CDR3 reads TGTGCCAGCAGTGAAGCCGGTACGGGGATCTATGGCTACACCTTC. Translating it yields CASSEAGTGIYGYTF.

J is TRBJ1-6 and V is TRBV30; D possibly corresponds to TRBD1 (6 bases). The ends were cut back, 1 base at V and 10 bases at J, with 14 bases in the middle. Germline CDR1 is GTSNPN and CDR2 is SVGIG (reference sequence). The CDR3 covers 14 residues. CDR3 in amino acids: CAWSETGIRSPLHF. For the CDR3, the DNA is TGTGCCTGGAGTGAAACAGGGATCAGATCACCCCTCCACTTT.

The J gene is TRBJ1-2, the V gene TRBV19, with TRBD1 as a possible D gene (5 bases). CDR1 and CDR2 (germline): LNHDA, SQIVND (reference sequence). V lost 0 bases, J lost 5 bases, and 13 bases lay in between. The CDR3 runs 15 residues. CDR3 sequence reads: CASSIEGHNSYGYTF. DNA for the CDR3: TGTGCCAGTAGTATAGAAGGACATAACTCATATGGCTACACCTTC.

The genes are TRBV5-1 and TRBJ2-1; D not resolved. The ends were cut back, 0 bases at V and 9 bases at J, with 10 bases in the middle. Germline loops: CDR1 SGHRS, CDR2 YFSETQ. This CDR3 contains 13 residues. The CDR3 here is CASSLETGPEQFF. In DNA, the CDR3 is TGCGCCAGCAGCTTGGAAACTGGGCCTGAGCAGTTCTTC.

This sequence joins TRBV19 and TRBJ2-1; D is uncertain. V shed 2 bases and J shed 2 bases, with 7 bases lying between them. CDR1 is LNHDA and CDR2 is SQIVND in the germline V gene (reference sequence). The CDR3 contains 14 residues. The CDR3 nucleotides read TGTGCCAGTAGTATAATACAGCCCTACAATGAGCAGTTCTTC. As protein: CASSIIQPYNEQFF.

The chain uses TRBV7-6 and TRBJ1-1; D unclear. This CDR3 region has 14 residues. Germline assignment: CDR1 SGHVS and CDR2 FNYEAQ. Trimming shortened V by 2 bases and J by 1 base, and 8 bases separated the two germline ends. The CDR3: CASSLWQENTEAFF. The CDR3 coding sequence is TGTGCCAGCAGCTTATGGCAGGAGAACACTGAAGCTTTCTTT.

This clone appeared once. The rearrangement uses TRBV7-3 and TRBJ1-2; TRBD1 aligns across 8 bases. CDR1 SGHTA and CDR2 FQGTGA come from the germline V gene. J lost 6 bases, V lost 0 bases, and 3 bases had no gene match. The CDR3 runs to 14 residues. This chain's CDR3 is CASSLTGTGDGYTF. In nucleotides, the CDR3 is TGTGCCAGCAGCTTAACAGGGACAGGAGATGGCTACACCTTC. Combining the CDR3 with reference TRBV7-3 and TRBJ1-2 gives the whole variable domain GAGVSQTPSNKVTEKGKYVELRCDPISGHTALYWYRQSLGQGPEFLIYFQGTGAADDSGLPNDRFFAVRPEGSVSTLKIQRTERGDSAVYLCASSLTGTGDGYTFGSGTRLTVV.

V and J are TRBV4-2 and TRBJ1-5; no clear D. Germline assignment: CDR1 LGHNA and CDR2 YNFKEQ. With 0 bases removed from V and 2 bases from J, the gap between germline ends came to 8 bases. The CDR3 length is 15 residues. Written as DNA, the CDR3 is TGTGCCAGCAGCCAAGATCAGGTGGGCAATCAGCCCCAGCATTTT. Translating it yields CASSQDQVGNQPQHF.

The chain links TRBV9 to TRBJ2-3; 8 nucleotides agree with TRBD2. The germline V gene has CDR1 SGDLS and CDR2 YYNGEE. The CDR3 has 14 residues. V was pared by 7 bases and J by 4 bases, with 8 bases of the junction left unmatched. CDR3 loop: CASSSGSLSDTQYF. CDR3 DNA: TGTGCCAGCTCCAGCGGGAGTTTATCAGATACGCAGTATTTT.

The chain combines TRBV7-3 with TRBJ2-3; perhaps TRBD2 as D (6 bases). Germline CDR1 is SGHTA and CDR2 is FQGTGA. V was cut by 5 bases and J by 5 bases, with 20 bases left in between. This CDR3 contains 16 residues. CDR3 residues: CASSLSAGLGVDTQYF. The CDR3 bases are TGTGCCAGCAGCCTCTCCGCGGGGCTGGGGGTAGATACGCAGTATTTT.

This chain links TRBV10-3 with TRBJ2-5; 10 bases map to TRBD2. Trimming cost V 10 bases and J 4 bases; bases outside gene matches: 12. CDR1 and CDR2 (germline): ENHRY, SYGVKD. The CDR3 is made up of 15 amino acids. This CDR3 reads CATSGREGLGETQYF. CDR3 coding DNA: TGTGCCACAAGCGGGAGGGAGGGGTTAGGAGAGACCCAGTACTTC.

This chain links TRBV27 with TRBJ1-1; D might be TRBD1 (5 bases). The CDR3 totals 12 residues. The V gene's germline CDR1 is MNHEY and CDR2 SMNVEV (reference sequence). V lost 2 bases and J lost 12, with 13 bases in between. The CDR3 reads CASSLGGGTPFF. As DNA, the CDR3 is TGTGCCAGCAGTTTAGGGGGGGGTACGCCTTTCTTT.

This sequence joins TRBV2 and TRBJ2-7; perhaps TRBD2 as D (6 bases). The germline gives CDR1 SNHLY, CDR2 FYNNEI. This CDR3 has 14 amino acids. Trimming shortened V by 5 bases and J by 4 bases, and 15 bases separated the two germline ends. The CDR3 DNA sequence: TGTGCCAGCAGTTCGTGGGAGGATTCATACGAGCAGTACTTC. Protein sequence: CASSSWEDSYEQYF.

The V call is TRBV30, the J call TRBJ1-2, with a weak D call TRBD1 (5 bases). The V end was cut by 4 bases, the J end by 5 bases, with 17 bases between. This CDR3 region has 14 residues. Germline CDR1 is GTSNPN and CDR2 is SVGIG (reference sequence). CDR3 coding DNA: TGTGCCTGGACTGAGTGGGGGGAATCTTATGGCTACACCTTC. It translates to CAWTEWGESYGYTF.

This chain links TRBV4-1 with TRBJ2-3; tentatively, D is TRBD1 (6 bases). Germline CDR1 and CDR2: MGHRA and YSYEKL. Between the trimmed V and J ends, which lost 0 bases and 2 bases, there was a span of 15 bases. There are 17 residues in the CDR3. This CDR3 is CASSQDSTGRPTDTQYF. CDR3 in DNA: TGCGCCAGCAGCCAAGATTCGACAGGTCGTCCCACAGATACGCAGTATTTT.

The CDR3 bases are TGCAGCGTGCGAAGGAGGCAGGGGGCTGGTCGCACCGGGGAGCTGTTTTTT. Translated, it gives CSVRRRQGAGRTGELFF. The rearrangement uses TRBV29-1 and TRBJ2-2, with 8 nucleotides matching TRBD1. The CDR3 covers 17 residues. Germline CDR1 reads SQVTM; CDR2 reads ANQGSEA. V shed 6 bases and J 4 bases; nucleotides not matched to a gene: 16.

The chain joins TRBV29-1 to TRBJ2-3; perhaps TRBD2 as D (5 bases). The germline V and J ends were trimmed by 4 bases and 2 bases, with 10 bases remaining between them. The germline V gene has CDR1 SQVTM and CDR2 ANQGSEA. The CDR3 runs to 13 residues. The DNA for the CDR3 is TGCAGCGTTGTTAGGGAGTCCACAGATACGCAGTATTTT. It specifies CSVVRESTDTQYF.

This clone was seen many times. The V call is TRBV5-1, the J call TRBJ2-7; 7 bases line up with TRBD2. This CDR3 is built from 16 residues. In germline, CDR1 is SGHRS, CDR2 YFSETQ. V shed 0 bases and J 7 bases; nucleotides not matched to a gene: 13. CDR3 protein: CASSLDRPAGTGEQYF. In nucleotides, the CDR3 is TGCGCCAGCAGCTTGGATCGTCCAGCGGGGACCGGGGAGCAGTACTTC.

V gene TRBV12-5 combines with J gene TRBJ2-3; 9 bases agree with TRBD2. Germline V gene lookup returns CDR1 LGHNT and CDR2 FRNRAP. V gave up 3 bases and J gave up 1 base; unmatched junction bases: 5. This CDR3 spans 16 amino acids. The CDR3 region has the DNA TGTGCTAGTGGTTTCGGGGCGGGAGGGGGCACAGATACGCAGTATTTT. The encoded protein is CASGFGAGGGTDTQYF.

The genes are TRBV6-6 and TRBJ2-1; possibly TRBD1 for D (6 bases). V shed 7 bases and J shed 3 bases, with 13 bases lying between them. The CDR3 has 14 amino acids. Germline-derived CDR1 and CDR2 are MNHNY and SVGAGI (reference sequence). CDR3 amino acids: CASIQGTGYNEQFF. The CDR3 DNA reads as TGTGCCAGCATCCAGGGGACGGGCTACAATGAGCAGTTCTTC.